A few counts support the clone carrying this T cell receptor (beta chain). Its antigen is unknown. The V gene lost 5 bases and the J gene lost 5 bases, with 15 bases spanning the gap. The CDR3 spans 15 residues. Per germline, CDR1 MNHEY and CDR2 SMNVEV (reference sequence). Clones were read by immunoSEQ multiplex PCR, and TCRdb kept only the in-frame ones, dropping some. The data hold some 100,000 clones, with roughly nine tenths observed a single time. These data come from a study of siplizumab effects on memory and regulatory T cells. Overall study findings and caveats: Unstimulated naive T cells seemed to show more diversity than memory cells did, and they also seemed to be among the major contributors to the alloresponse.

The rearrangement joins TRBV27 to TRBJ2-2; D is undetermined. The receptor comes from a human donor in good health. Sequencing was performed on Tregs sorted from blood. CDR3 bases: TGTGCCAGCAGTCACGTCTTTCCCATGACCGGGGAGCTGTTTTTT. Its translation: CASSHVFPMTGELFF.